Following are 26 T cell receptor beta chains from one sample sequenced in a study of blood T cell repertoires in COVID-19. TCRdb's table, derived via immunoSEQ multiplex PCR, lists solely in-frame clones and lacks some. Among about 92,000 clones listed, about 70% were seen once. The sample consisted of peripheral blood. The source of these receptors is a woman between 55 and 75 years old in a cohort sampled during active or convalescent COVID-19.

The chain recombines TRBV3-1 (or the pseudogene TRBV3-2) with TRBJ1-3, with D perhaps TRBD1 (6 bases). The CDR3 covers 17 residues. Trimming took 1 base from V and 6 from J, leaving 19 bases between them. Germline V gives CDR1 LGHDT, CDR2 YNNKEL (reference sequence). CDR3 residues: CASSQGDTGEGANTIYF. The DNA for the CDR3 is TGTGCCAGCAGCCAAGGGGACACCGGGGAAGGTGCAAACACCATATATTTT.

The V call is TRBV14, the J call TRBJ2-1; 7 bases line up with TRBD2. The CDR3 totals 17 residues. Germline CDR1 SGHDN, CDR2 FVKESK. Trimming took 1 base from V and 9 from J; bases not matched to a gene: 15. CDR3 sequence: CASSQGRIFGSGAEQFF. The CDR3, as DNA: TGTGCCAGCAGCCAAGGAAGGATTTTCGGCAGCGGGGCTGAGCAGTTCTTC.

This CDR3 reads CASSLAGRGVGELFF. The CDR3 DNA is TGTGCCAGCAGCTTGGCCGGCAGGGGAGTCGGGGAGCTGTTTTTT. The chain has TRBV5-8 and TRBJ2-2, with D possibly being TRBD1 (6 bases). V was clipped by 0 bases and J by 7 bases, with 13 bases between them. The CDR3 runs 15 residues. Germline V gives CDR1 SGHTS, CDR2 YDEGEE. Based on the CDR3 plus reference TRBV5-8 and TRBJ2-2, the full variable domain is EAGVTQSPTHLIKTRGQQATLRCSPISGHTSVYWYQQALGLGLQFLLWYDEGEERNRGNFPPRFSGRQFPNYSSELNVNALELEDSALYLCASSLAGRGVGELFFGEGSRLTVL.

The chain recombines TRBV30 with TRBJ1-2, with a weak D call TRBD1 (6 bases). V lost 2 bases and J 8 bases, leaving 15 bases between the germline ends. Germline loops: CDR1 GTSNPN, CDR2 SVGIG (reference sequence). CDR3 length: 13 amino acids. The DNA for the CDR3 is TGTGCCTGGAGTACTACAGGGTTAGGGGGCTACACCTTC. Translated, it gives CAWSTTGLGGYTF.

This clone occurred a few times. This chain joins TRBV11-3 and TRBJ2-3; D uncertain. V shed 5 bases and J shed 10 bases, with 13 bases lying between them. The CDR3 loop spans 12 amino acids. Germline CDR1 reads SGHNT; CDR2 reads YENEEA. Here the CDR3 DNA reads TGTGCCAGCAGCCGCACGACTGGGTCGCAGTATTTT. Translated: CASSRTTGSQYF.

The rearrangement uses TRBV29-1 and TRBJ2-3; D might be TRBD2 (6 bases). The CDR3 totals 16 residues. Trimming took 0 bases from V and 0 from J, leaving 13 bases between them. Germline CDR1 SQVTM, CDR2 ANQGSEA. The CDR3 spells CSVEDLKRASTDTQYF. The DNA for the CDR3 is TGCAGCGTTGAAGATCTGAAGCGGGCTAGCACAGATACGCAGTATTTT.

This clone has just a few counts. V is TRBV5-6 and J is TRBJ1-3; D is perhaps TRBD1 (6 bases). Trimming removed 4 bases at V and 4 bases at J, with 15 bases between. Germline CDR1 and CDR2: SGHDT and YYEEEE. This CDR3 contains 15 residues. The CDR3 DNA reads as TGTGCCAGCAGCGAAATTGGGGGCTCGGGAAACACCATATATTTT. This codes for CASSEIGGSGNTIYF.

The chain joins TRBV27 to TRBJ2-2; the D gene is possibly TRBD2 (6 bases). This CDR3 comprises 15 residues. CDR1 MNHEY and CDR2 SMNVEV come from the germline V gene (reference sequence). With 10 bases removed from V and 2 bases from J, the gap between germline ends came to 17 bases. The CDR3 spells CATRGAGTNTGELFF. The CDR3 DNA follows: TGTGCCACTAGGGGCGCGGGAACTAACACCGGGGAGCTGTTTTTT.

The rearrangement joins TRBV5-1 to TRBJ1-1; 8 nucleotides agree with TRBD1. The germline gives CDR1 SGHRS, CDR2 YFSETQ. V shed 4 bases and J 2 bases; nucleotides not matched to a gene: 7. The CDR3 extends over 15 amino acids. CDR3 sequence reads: CASSPKTGANTEAFF. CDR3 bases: TGCGCCAGCAGCCCGAAGACAGGGGCTAACACTGAAGCTTTCTTT.

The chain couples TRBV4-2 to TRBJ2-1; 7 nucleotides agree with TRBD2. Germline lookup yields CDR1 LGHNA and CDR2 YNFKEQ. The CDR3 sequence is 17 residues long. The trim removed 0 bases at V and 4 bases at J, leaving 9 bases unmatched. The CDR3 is CASSQESGSGVYNEQFF. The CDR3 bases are TGTGCCAGCAGCCAAGAGTCAGGCAGCGGGGTGTACAATGAGCAGTTCTTC.

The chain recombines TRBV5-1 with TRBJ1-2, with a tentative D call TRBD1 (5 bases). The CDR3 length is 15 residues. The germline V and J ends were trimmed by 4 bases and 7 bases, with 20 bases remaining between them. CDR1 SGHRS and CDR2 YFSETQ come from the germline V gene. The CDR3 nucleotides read TGCGCCAGCAGCGGGACTGCCCCAGGAGGTCGTGGCTACACCTTC. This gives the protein CASSGTAPGGRGYTF.

CDR3 loop: CASSLIASDRGINTGELFF. In nucleotides, the CDR3 is TGTGCCAGCTCACTCATCGCCTCAGACAGGGGTATTAACACCGGGGAGCTGTTTTTT. The chain combines TRBV18 with TRBJ2-2; the match to TRBD1 covers 8 bases. CDR1 KGHSH and CDR2 LQKENI come from the germline V gene. The CDR3 is 19 residues long. The trim removed 4 bases at V and 2 bases at J, leaving 15 bases unmatched.

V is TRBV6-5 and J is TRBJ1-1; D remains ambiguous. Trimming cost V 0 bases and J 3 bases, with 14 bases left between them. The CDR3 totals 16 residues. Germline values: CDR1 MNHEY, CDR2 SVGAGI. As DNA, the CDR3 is TGTGCCAGCAGTTACTCGAACACGGGATGGGACACTGAAGCTTTCTTT. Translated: CASSYSNTGWDTEAFF.

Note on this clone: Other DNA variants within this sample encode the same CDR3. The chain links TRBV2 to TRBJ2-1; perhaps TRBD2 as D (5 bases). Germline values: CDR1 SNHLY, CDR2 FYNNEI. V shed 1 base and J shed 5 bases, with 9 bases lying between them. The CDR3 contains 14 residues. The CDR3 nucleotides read TGTGCCAGCAGTGAAGGGACTCGCAACAATGAGCAGTTCTTC. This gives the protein CASSEGTRNNEQFF.

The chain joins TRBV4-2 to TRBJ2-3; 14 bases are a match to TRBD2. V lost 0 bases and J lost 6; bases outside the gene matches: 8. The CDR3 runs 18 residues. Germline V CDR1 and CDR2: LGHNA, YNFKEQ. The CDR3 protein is CASSQDDSRLAGGDTQYF. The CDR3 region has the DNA TGTGCCAGCAGCCAAGATGACAGCCGACTAGCGGGGGGGGATACGCAGTATTTT.

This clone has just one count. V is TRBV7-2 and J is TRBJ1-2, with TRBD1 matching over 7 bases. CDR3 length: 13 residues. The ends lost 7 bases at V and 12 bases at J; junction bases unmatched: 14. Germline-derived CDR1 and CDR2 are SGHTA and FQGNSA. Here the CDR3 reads CASNRGQSYEDTF. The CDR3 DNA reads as TGTGCCAGCAACAGGGGTCAGTCGTATGAGGACACCTTC.

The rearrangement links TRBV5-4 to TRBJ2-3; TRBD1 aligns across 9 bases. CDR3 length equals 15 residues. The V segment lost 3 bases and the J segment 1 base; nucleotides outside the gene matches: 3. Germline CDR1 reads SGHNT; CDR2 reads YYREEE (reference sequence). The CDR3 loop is CASSWRTGGTDTQYF. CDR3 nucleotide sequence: TGTGCCAGCAGCTGGCGGACAGGGGGCACAGATACGCAGTATTTT.

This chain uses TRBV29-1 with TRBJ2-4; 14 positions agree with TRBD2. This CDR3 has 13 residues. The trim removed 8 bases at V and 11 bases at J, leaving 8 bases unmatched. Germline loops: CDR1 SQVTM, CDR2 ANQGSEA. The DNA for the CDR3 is TGCAGCACCCGACTAGCGGGGGGGCAGGTTCAGTACTTC. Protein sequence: CSTRLAGGQVQYF.

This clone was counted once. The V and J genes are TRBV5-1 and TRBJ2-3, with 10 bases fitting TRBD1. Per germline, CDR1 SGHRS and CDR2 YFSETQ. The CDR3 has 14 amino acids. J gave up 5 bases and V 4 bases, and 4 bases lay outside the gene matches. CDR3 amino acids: CASSHGTGVDTQYF. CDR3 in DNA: TGCGCCAGCAGCCACGGGACAGGGGTAGATACGCAGTATTTT.

DNA for the CDR3: TGTGCCAGTGGACCCCAAGGGAGAAACTCTGGAAACACCATATATTTT. Protein: CASGPQGRNSGNTIYF. The chain employs TRBV19 and TRBJ1-3; no definite D call. Germline V CDR1 and CDR2: LNHDA, SQIVND (reference sequence). Trimming took off 8 bases at V and 0 bases at J, with 17 bases between the two ends. The length of the CDR3 is 16 residues.

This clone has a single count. The CDR3 DNA follows: TGCGCCAGCAGCCAACCAAGCGGGGTCTACAATGAGCAGTTCTTC. It yields the protein CASSQPSGVYNEQFF. The chain uses TRBV4-1 and TRBJ2-1; TRBD2 matches 7 bases. With 2 bases clipped from V and 3 bases from J, the junction kept 4 bases outside the gene matches. Germline assignment: CDR1 MGHRA and CDR2 YSYEKL. The CDR3 is made up of 15 amino acids.

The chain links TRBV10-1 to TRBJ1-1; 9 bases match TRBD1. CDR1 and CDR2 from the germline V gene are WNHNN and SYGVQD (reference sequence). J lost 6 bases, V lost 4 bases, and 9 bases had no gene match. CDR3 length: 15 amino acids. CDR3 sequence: CASSAGTGYGSEAFF. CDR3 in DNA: TGCGCCAGCAGTGCCGGGACAGGGTATGGATCTGAAGCTTTCTTT.

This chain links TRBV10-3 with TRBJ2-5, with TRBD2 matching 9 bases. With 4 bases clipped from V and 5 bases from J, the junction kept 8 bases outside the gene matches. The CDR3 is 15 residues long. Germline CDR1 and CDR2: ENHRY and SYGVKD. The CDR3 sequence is CAISVRGGASETQYF. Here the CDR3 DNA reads TGTGCCATCAGTGTACGCGGGGGGGCTTCGGAGACCCAGTACTTC.

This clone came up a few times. The CDR3 DNA follows: TGTGCCAGCAGCGATGAGCGGATTTACGGGGGGCGAACTGAAGCTTTCTTT. It translates to CASSDERIYGGRTEAFF. The V and J genes are TRBV5-6 and TRBJ1-1; perhaps TRBD1 as D (6 bases). The CDR3 runs 17 residues. From germline, CDR1 is SGHDT and CDR2 YYEEEE. V dropped 4 bases and J dropped 5 bases, with 24 bases sitting between them.

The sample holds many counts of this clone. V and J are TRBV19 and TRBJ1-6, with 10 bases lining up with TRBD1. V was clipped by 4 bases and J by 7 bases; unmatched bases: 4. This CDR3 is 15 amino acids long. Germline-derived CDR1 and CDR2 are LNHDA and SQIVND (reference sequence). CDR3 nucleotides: TGTGCCAGTAGTAAGGGACAGGGGAGGAATTCACCCCTCCACTTT. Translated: CASSKGQGRNSPLHF.

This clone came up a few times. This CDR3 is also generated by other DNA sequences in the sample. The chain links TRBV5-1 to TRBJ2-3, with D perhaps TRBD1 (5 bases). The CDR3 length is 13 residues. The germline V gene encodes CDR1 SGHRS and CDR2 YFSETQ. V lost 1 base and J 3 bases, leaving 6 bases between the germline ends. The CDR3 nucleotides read TGCGCCAGCAGCTTGTCAGGGACAGATACGCAGTATTTT. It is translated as CASSLSGTDTQYF.